A single sample is the source of the 22 T cell receptor beta chains below, sequenced in a study of T-cell reconstitution after alpha-beta-depleted transplantation in children. Preparation of the TCRbeta library involved a method that used unique molecular identifiers. TCRdb re-called the PCR reads with MiXCR, one entry per CDR3 protein. The repertoire has 200,000 or so distinct CDR3 sequences, approximately 8% of them found once; the top ten carry 35% to 45%. The sample was PBMCs, mostly from graft donor cells, taken 360 days after TCRalphabeta/CD19-depleted stem cell transplant. These receptors originate from a male patient aged 2-15 years who had a stem cell transplant for acute myeloid leukemia, so the T cells may come from the graft donor.

V and J are TRBV3-1 and TRBJ2-7, with TRBD2 identical over 8 bases. The germline V gene has CDR1 LGHDT and CDR2 YNNKEL (reference sequence). Unmatched junction bases numbered 10, after V lost 4 bases and J lost 2 bases. CDR3 length: 16 amino acids. CDR3 nucleotide sequence: TGTGCCAGCAGCCCAGAGGTGGCGGGAGGCCCCTACGAGCAGTACTTC. As protein: CASSPEVAGGPYEQYF.

This clonotype was observed a few times. The CDR3 region has the DNA TGTGCCAGCAGCTTAGATGGACCGACAGAAGCTTTCTTT. It encodes CASSLDGPTEAFF. The chain employs TRBV11-2 and TRBJ1-1; no clear D. Trimming stripped 0 bases from V and 8 bases from J, with 10 bases between. CDR3 size: 13 residues. Looked up from germline, CDR1 is SGHAT and CDR2 is FQNNGV.

The rearrangement joins TRBV7-9 to TRBJ2-5; D may be TRBD2 (6 bases). CDR1 SEHNR and CDR2 FQNEAQ come from the germline V gene (reference sequence). Trimming took off 2 bases at V and 5 bases at J, with 15 bases between the two ends. This CDR3 has 15 residues. CDR3 residues: CASSLKRESGETQYF. The CDR3 DNA sequence: TGTGCCAGCAGCTTAAAACGGGAGTCGGGGGAGACCCAGTACTTC.

V is TRBV20-1 and J is TRBJ1-5, with TRBD1 matching over 9 bases. The CDR3 sequence is 13 residues long. V was pared by 2 bases and J by 9 bases, with 5 bases of the junction left unmatched. Germline V CDR1 and CDR2: DFQATT, SNEGSKA (reference sequence). CDR3 in amino acids: CSARTGTGRPQHF. CDR3 bases: TGCAGTGCTAGAACCGGGACAGGGAGGCCCCAGCATTTT.

The sample holds a few counts of this clonotype. The genes are TRBV3-1 and TRBJ2-7, with 9 bases matching TRBD2. V lost 3 bases, J lost 4 bases, and 7 bases stayed unmatched. The V gene's germline CDR1 is LGHDT and CDR2 YNNKEL (reference sequence). The CDR3 is made up of 15 amino acids. In DNA form, the CDR3 reads TGTGCCAGCAGCCACGGACTAGCGAGATCTTACGAGCAGTACTTC. It translates to CASSHGLARSYEQYF.

This clonotype has a count of ten or more. The gene calls are TRBV6-5 and TRBJ2-5; no clear D gene. Germline lookup yields CDR1 MNHEY and CDR2 SVGAGI. The V and J ends lost 4 bases and 4 bases respectively, with 13 bases between them. The CDR3 is 14 residues long. The CDR3: CASSSKLPRETQYF. The CDR3 nucleotides read TGTGCCAGCAGTTCCAAACTTCCTCGAGAGACCCAGTACTTC.

This clonotype came up many times. The CDR3 DNA reads TGCGCCAGCAGCCAAGATGAACAGGTCAATCAGCCCCAGCATTTT. As protein: CASSQDEQVNQPQHF. V is TRBV4-3 and J is TRBJ1-5; D is possibly TRBD1 (5 bases). CDR3 length: 15 residues. Looked up from germline, CDR1 is LGHNA and CDR2 is YSLEER. V gave up 0 bases and J gave up 3 bases, with 9 bases separating them.

This clonotype has ten or more counts. The rearrangement links TRBV5-1 to TRBJ2-3; no firm D call. This CDR3 contains 13 residues. Between the trimmed V and J ends, which lost 1 base and 5 bases, there was a span of 8 bases. The germline V gene encodes CDR1 SGHRS and CDR2 YFSETQ. For the CDR3, the DNA is TGCGCCAGCAGCTTGCCCGAAATAGATACGCAGTATTTT. Translated: CASSLPEIDTQYF.

This clonotype was seen more than once but under ten times. The V call is TRBV29-1, the J call TRBJ2-7; D is tentatively TRBD1 or TRBD2 (5 bases each). CDR3 length: 11 amino acids. Looked up from germline, CDR1 is SQVTM and CDR2 is ANQGSEA. The germline V and J ends were trimmed by 2 bases and 4 bases, with 6 bases remaining between them. This CDR3 is CSVEWGYEQYF. DNA of the CDR3: TGCAGCGTTGAATGGGGGTACGAGCAGTACTTC.

This clonotype was counted at least ten times. J is TRBJ2-1 and V is TRBV29-1, with 10 nucleotides matching TRBD1. The CDR3 sequence is 11 residues long. With V trimmed by 0 bases and J by 14 bases, 1 base remained unmatched. CDR1 is SQVTM, CDR2 ANQGSEA, per germline. The CDR3 reads CSVEDGTGEFF. DNA for the CDR3: TGCAGCGTTGAAGACGGGACAGGGGAGTTCTTC.

This clonotype was counted between two and nine times. The chain carries TRBV4-2 and TRBJ2-5; unclear D gene. Germline values: CDR1 LGHNA, CDR2 YNFKEQ. V lost 0 bases, J lost 5 bases, and 10 bases lay in between. The length of the CDR3 is 14 residues. Here the CDR3 reads CASSQDRYWETQYF. CDR3 nucleotide sequence: TGTGCCAGCAGCCAAGATCGGTACTGGGAGACCCAGTACTTC.

J is TRBJ1-3 and V is TRBV11-2; possible D gene TRBD1, 5 bases. Trimming took off 5 bases at V and 4 bases at J, with 15 bases between the two ends. Germline V gives CDR1 SGHAT, CDR2 FQNNGV. The CDR3 loop spans 15 amino acids. CDR3 amino acids: CASSLGPARGNTIYF. CDR3 DNA: TGTGCCAGCAGCCTGGGGCCCGCTAGGGGAAACACCATATATTTT.

This clonotype was seen only a few times. This chain uses TRBV5-1 with TRBJ2-1; the D gene is possibly TRBD2 (6 bases). Deletions cut 2 bases from V and 2 bases from J, with 14 bases between. The CDR3 totals 16 residues. Germline CDR1 SGHRS, CDR2 YFSETQ. The CDR3 here is CASSLGGTGTYNEQFF. Written as DNA, the CDR3 is TGCGCCAGCAGCTTAGGTGGGACTGGGACCTACAATGAGCAGTTCTTC.

This clonotype was seen more than once but under ten times. The chain is built from TRBV14 and TRBJ1-1; no firm D call. V lost 1 base and J lost 0, with 9 bases in between. This CDR3 is built from 15 residues. Germline lookup yields CDR1 SGHDN and CDR2 FVKESK. The CDR3 DNA reads TGTGCCAGCAGCCAAGTGCTAGGCTTGAACACTGAAGCTTTCTTT. It yields the protein CASSQVLGLNTEAFF. Looking up the rest from reference TRBV14 and TRBJ1-1 gives the full variable domain: EAGVTQFPSHSVIEKGQTVTLRCDPISGHDNLYWYRRVMGKEIKFLLHFVKESKQDESGMPNNRFLAERTGGTYSTLKVQPAELEDSGVYFCASSQVLGLNTEAFFGQGTRLTVV.

In this sample, this clonotype turned up a few times. The CDR3 DNA sequence: TGTGCCATCAGTACCTATAACGGAGGACAGGGTGCGTTCTTCACTGAAGCTTTCTTT. Its translation: CAISTYNGGQGAFFTEAFF. The chain recombines TRBV10-3 with TRBJ1-1, with TRBD1 matching 8 bases. The CDR3 is 19 residues long. Looked up from germline, CDR1 is ENHRY and CDR2 is SYGVKD. The junction had 21 bases not matched to a gene; V was cut back by 5 bases and J by 4 bases.

This rearrangement joins TRBV7-2 to TRBJ1-1, with TRBD1 identical over 7 bases. The CDR3 is made up of 16 amino acids. Germline trimming cut 0 bases from V and 1 base from J; bases unmatched to any gene: 5. Germline values: CDR1 SGHTA, CDR2 FQGNSA. The CDR3 is CASSLAPRDRNTEAFF. CDR3 sequence (DNA): TGTGCCAGCAGCTTAGCACCAAGGGACAGGAACACTGAAGCTTTCTTT.

There are many counts of this clonotype. The chain uses TRBV7-9 and TRBJ2-7; perhaps TRBD1 as D (5 bases). CDR1 is SEHNR and CDR2 is FQNEAQ in the germline V gene (reference sequence). V lost 6 bases, J lost 5 bases, and 14 bases lay in between. The CDR3 extends over 13 amino acids. The CDR3 is CASSSQGRNEQYV. DNA for the CDR3: TGTGCCAGCAGTTCCCAGGGAAGGAACGAGCAGTACGTC.

This clonotype was counted ten times or more. The V and J genes are TRBV2 and TRBJ2-1, with 9 bases identical to TRBD1. There are 14 residues in the CDR3. J lost 4 bases, V lost 7 bases, and 5 bases had no gene match. Germline CDR1 SNHLY, CDR2 FYNNEI. The chain's CDR3 is CASTRDRVYNEQFF. As DNA, the CDR3 is TGTGCCAGCACGCGGGACAGGGTATACAATGAGCAGTTCTTC. The full variable domain, completed using reference TRBV2 and TRBJ2-1, is EPEVTQTPSHQVTQMGQEVILRCVPISNHLYFYWYRQILGQKVEFLVSFYNNEISEKSEIFDDQFSVERPDGSNFTLKIRSTKLEDSAMYFCASTRDRVYNEQFFGPGTRLTVL.

The chain is built from TRBV5-6 and TRBJ2-4; 8 bases are shared with TRBD1. Germline V CDR1 and CDR2: SGHDT, YYEEEE. With V trimmed by 2 bases and J by 3 bases, 10 bases remained unmatched. The CDR3 has 17 residues. The CDR3 protein is CASSFAGGGKGKNIQYF. CDR3 bases: TGTGCCAGCAGCTTTGCAGGGGGCGGTAAGGGCAAAAACATTCAGTACTTC. The complete variable domain, with remaining parts taken from reference TRBV5-6 and TRBJ2-4, reads DAGVTQSPTHLIKTRGQQVTLRCSPKSGHDTVSWYQQALGQGPQFIFQYYEEEERQRGNFPDRFSGHQFPNYSSELNVNALLLGDSALYLCASSFAGGGKGKNIQYFGAGTRLSVL.

The table lists this clonotype with many counts. V usage is TRBV5-4 and J usage is TRBJ2-3; 7 nucleotides line up with TRBD2. J was trimmed by 4 bases and V by 1 base; bases with no gene match: 9. The CDR3 has 16 residues. The germline gives CDR1 SGHNT, CDR2 YYREEE (reference sequence). DNA for the CDR3: TGTGCCAGCAGCTTGTGGTGGACTAGTACGGCAGATACGCAGTATTTT. It codes for CASSLWWTSTADTQYF.

This clonotype appeared a few times. The chain couples TRBV7-2 to TRBJ1-3; no clear D. Deletions cut 6 bases from V and 0 bases from J, with 12 bases between. In germline, CDR1 is SGHTA, CDR2 FQGNSA. The CDR3 is 15 amino acids. DNA for the CDR3: TGTGCCAGCAGTGACGGTGTTTTCTCTGGAAACACCATATATTTT. Protein sequence: CASSDGVFSGNTIYF.

This clonotype has a count of ten or more. The gene calls are TRBV5-1 and TRBJ2-1; 7 bases are a match to TRBD2. V lost 1 base and J lost 2; bases outside the gene matches: 3. CDR3 length: 15 residues. Germline V gene data show CDR1 as SGHRS and CDR2 as YFSETQ. The CDR3 nucleotides are TGCGCCAGCAGCTTGACTAGCGACCCCTACAATGAGCAGTTCTTC. This translates into CASSLTSDPYNEQFF.